The T cell receptor (beta chain) described here comes from a study of cytomegalovirus exposure and HLA in healthy donors. Trimming took off 4 bases at V and 0 bases at J, with 17 bases between the two ends. The germline CDR1 and CDR2 sequences are SGHKS and YYEKEE (reference sequence). The length of the CDR3 is 16 residues. Whole-study results and caveats: The investigators catalogued 150 to 200 TCR beta chains as cytomegalovirus-associated.

About this clone: Its antigen is unknown.

PCR primers comprised 60 Vbeta and 13 Jbeta primers. Clones were sequenced by immunoSEQ multiplex PCR, and TCRdb holds only the in-frame ones, with some missing. The sample lists about 160,000 clones; 70% to 85% were seen once. V gene TRBV5-5 combines with J gene TRBJ2-7; TRBD1 might be the D (6 bases). The sequenced sample was PBMCs. The origin of this receptor is a man aged 50 or older in good health and CMV-seropositive. The CDR3 region is CASSRTDRSFSYEQYF. CDR3 bases: TGTGCCAGCAGCCGGACCGACAGGTCCTTCTCCTACGAGCAGTACTTC.